The clone carrying this TCR beta chain was picked up a small number of times. Its target is unknown. Germline CDR1 reads MNHGY; CDR2 reads SVAAGI. The CDR3 runs to 16 residues. Trimming stripped 3 bases from V and 9 bases from J, with 18 bases between. Library construction for TCR beta used iRepertoire HTBI primers and Arm-PCR of CDR3 regions. Using its own MiXCR run on the multiplex PCR reads, TCRdb lists one record per CDR3 protein. The data contain under 500,000 distinct CDR3 sequences, under 25% of them singletons. Time point here: persistent/refractory GD, antithyroid drugs over 5 years with positive TRAb. RNA extracted from PBMCs served as the sequencing template. Xi'an, China, was home to the endocrinology department that provided patients. The entry originates in a study of regulatory T cells in long-lasting Graves disease. Findings of the study overall: Accuracy may have been reduced by the small sample size. Persistent patients shared more public clonotypes (about 2,900) than new patients (roughly 1,000). Peripheral blood, not thyroid tissue, was the sole material studied.

This TCR came from a female donor with Graves disease. V and J are TRBV6-9 and TRBJ1-6, with D maybe TRBD1 (5 bases). Here the sequenced sample was peripheral blood mononuclear cells (PBMCs), taken when the disease was refractory, from a patient treated with antithyroid drugs. DNA for the CDR3: TGTGCCAGCAGTTACAAGGTTCAGGGAATGGGTTCACCCCTCCACTTT. This sequence encodes CASSYKVQGMGSPLHF.